The 22 T cell receptor beta chains below all came from one sample that was sequenced in a study of metastatic and nonmetastatic thyroid tumors. Using MiXCR, TCRdb reanalyzed the PCR reads. In the table there are tens of thousands of clones, around an eighth of which are singletons. There were no patients who had received any treatment before thyroid surgery. Sequenced input: blood. The receptors here all came from a female donor with papillary thyroid cancer or a benign thyroid nodule (not recorded which). Some clones in this sample may be carry-over from other donors' samples.

This clone was observed a single time. The chain couples TRBV20-1 to TRBJ2-7; D gene unclear. The V end was cut by 3 bases, the J end by 2 bases, with 5 bases between. The germline V gene encodes CDR1 DFQATT and CDR2 SNEGSKA (reference sequence). The CDR3 has 11 amino acids. CDR3 protein: CSASPTYEQYF. CDR3 DNA sequence: TGCAGTGCTAGTCCCACCTACGAGCAGTACTTC.

This clone was counted many times. The V call is TRBV12-3 or TRBV12-4, the J call TRBJ2-1; 7 bases agree with TRBD1. Losses at the gene ends were 5 bases for V and 2 bases for J; bases not matched to a gene: 6. The CDR3 is 15 amino acids. The CDR3 DNA is TGTGCCAGCAGTGATGCAGGGGGAACCTACAATGAGCAGTTCTTC. Protein: CASSDAGGTYNEQFF.

This clone was detected many times. The CDR3 region is CAIQARVEGYTF. The CDR3 DNA reads TGTGCCATTCAGGCCAGGGTAGAAGGCTACACCTTC. The chain has TRBV10-3 and TRBJ1-2; weak D call: TRBD1 (5 bases). CDR1 is ENHRY and CDR2 is SYGVKD in the germline V gene. The CDR3 contains 12 residues. V lost 9 bases to trimming and J lost 8 bases, with 16 bases between them.

This clone was recorded many times. The genes are TRBV7-9 and TRBJ2-7; D is perhaps TRBD2 (6 bases). CDR1 is SEHNR and CDR2 is FQNEAQ in the germline V gene (reference sequence). CDR3 length equals 11 residues. The V gene lost 8 bases and the J gene lost 2 bases, with 7 bases spanning the gap. CDR3 DNA sequence: TGTGCCAGCGGCGGGGCCTACGAGCAGTACTTC. This encodes CASGGAYEQYF.

This clone was recorded many times. The J gene is TRBJ1-5, the V gene TRBV2; D call uncertain. Germline CDR1 is SNHLY and CDR2 is FYNNEI. CDR3 length: 16 residues. V was pared by 4 bases and J by 6 bases, with 19 bases between. CDR3 sequence (DNA): TGTGCCAGCAGTGGTGCCGGACTGAGGGTCGGTCAGCCCCAGCATTTT. Protein: CASSGAGLRVGQPQHF. Combining the CDR3 with reference TRBV2 and TRBJ1-5 gives the whole variable domain EPEVTQTPSHQVTQMGQEVILRCVPISNHLYFYWYRQILGQKVEFLVSFYNNEISEKSEIFDDQFSVERPDGSNFTLKIRSTKLEDSAMYFCASSGAGLRVGQPQHFGDGTRLSIL.

This clone was seen repeatedly, ten times or more. The chain joins TRBV18 to TRBJ1-2; D remains ambiguous. V was trimmed by 3 bases and J by 7 bases, leaving 15 bases between them. The CDR3 consists of 14 residues. Germline lookup yields CDR1 KGHSH and CDR2 LQKENI. The CDR3 region has the DNA TGTGCCAGCTCACCGGGAGAACAAACGGGTGGCTACACCTTC. As protein: CASSPGEQTGGYTF.

The chain joins TRBV29-1 to TRBJ2-3, with D unclear. V was cut by 4 bases and J by 0 bases, with 14 bases left in between. CDR1 is SQVTM and CDR2 is ANQGSEA in the germline V gene. The CDR3 is made up of 15 amino acids. CDR3 sequence (DNA): TGCAGCGTTGGGGCTACTACTTCTAGCACAGATACGCAGTATTTT. Protein product: CSVGATTSSTDTQYF.

This clone was picked up many times. The V gene is TRBV10-1, the J gene TRBJ2-2, with TRBD1 matching 10 bases. V lost 6 bases, J lost 6 bases, and 7 bases stayed unmatched. Germline V lookup: CDR1 WNHNN, CDR2 SYGVQD (reference sequence). This CDR3 has 15 residues. The CDR3 nucleotides read TGCGCCAGCAGCAGGGGACAGGGGCCGTCCGGGGAGCTGTTTTTT. This codes for CASSRGQGPSGELFF.

This clone was seen at least ten times. The chain has TRBV30 and TRBJ1-6; D uncertain. The CDR3 has 13 residues. V lost 0 bases and J lost 10, with 10 bases in between. Per germline, CDR1 GTSNPN and CDR2 SVGIG (reference sequence). CDR3 region: CAWSVLVGSPLHF. CDR3 sequence (DNA): TGTGCCTGGAGTGTTCTAGTTGGATCACCCCTCCACTTT.

This clone was recorded many times. The rearrangement joins TRBV3-1 to TRBJ2-3; the D is unclear. Looked up from germline, CDR1 is LGHDT and CDR2 is YNNKEL (reference sequence). This CDR3 contains 14 residues. V lost 3 bases to trimming and J lost 5 bases, with 12 bases between them. CDR3 nucleotides: TGTGCCAGCAGCCAGACCTCTTTGAAAGATACGCAGTATTTT. It codes for CASSQTSLKDTQYF.

This clone came up many times. The CDR3 DNA reads TGTGCCAGCACTGAGACTAGCGGGAGTTCTTACGAGCAGTACTTC. Amino acid sequence: CASTETSGSSYEQYF. This sequence joins TRBV2 and TRBJ2-7; 12 bases line up with TRBD2. Germline values: CDR1 SNHLY, CDR2 FYNNEI. The V segment lost 7 bases and the J segment 4 bases; nucleotides outside the gene matches: 8. The CDR3 consists of 15 residues.

This clone was seen repeatedly, ten times or more. This rearrangement joins TRBV27 to TRBJ2-3; a possible D gene is TRBD2 (5 bases). There are 14 residues in the CDR3. Germline V lookup: CDR1 MNHEY, CDR2 SMNVEV (reference sequence). V was cut by 4 bases and J by 1 base, with 9 bases left in between. The CDR3 region is CASSYSLGTDTQYF. The DNA of the CDR3 is TGTGCCAGCAGTTACTCACTAGGCACAGATACGCAGTATTTT.

This clone was recorded many times. The chain combines TRBV6-5 with TRBJ2-7; 8 nucleotides match TRBD1. From germline, CDR1 is MNHEY and CDR2 SVGAGI. Unmatched junction bases numbered 6, after V lost 3 bases and J lost 5 bases. The CDR3 is 14 amino acids. CDR3 DNA: TGTGCCAGCAGTTATCGCAGGGGGCGCGACGAGCAGTACTTC. Translating gives CASSYRRGRDEQYF.

This clone showed up just a few times. The chain has TRBV6-2 or TRBV6-3 and TRBJ1-2; no clear D gene. Germline lookup yields CDR1 MNHEY and CDR2 SVGEGT. V was shortened by 0 bases and J by 3 bases, with 11 bases between the two germline ends. This CDR3 is 15 amino acids long. CDR3 sequence: CASSYSTDCYYGYTF. The CDR3 DNA is TGTGCCAGCAGTTACTCGACTGATTGCTACTATGGCTACACCTTC.

This clone has a handful of counts. This chain links TRBV15 with TRBJ2-3; no clear D. The CDR3 consists of 14 residues. Looked up from germline, CDR1 is LNHNV and CDR2 is YYDKDF (reference sequence). Trimming removed 1 base from V and 4 bases from J, with 9 bases in between. As DNA, the CDR3 is TGTGCCACCAGCAGAGTGGGCCCTCCAGATACGCAGTATTTT. This gives the protein CATSRVGPPDTQYF.

The V call is TRBV5-4, the J call TRBJ1-2; TRBD1 aligns across 9 bases. CDR3 length: 12 amino acids. The germline V gene encodes CDR1 SGHNT and CDR2 YYREEE (reference sequence). V dropped 4 bases and J dropped 8; count of bases not matched to a gene: 3. The CDR3 DNA follows: TGTGCCAGCAGCACGGACAGGGGAGGCTACACCTTC. Protein product: CASSTDRGGYTF.

This clone was counted many times. Other DNA sequences in this specimen translate into the identical CDR3. The V call is TRBV20-1, the J call TRBJ2-3, with D possibly called TRBD1 or TRBD2 (5 bases each). Trimming stripped 7 bases from V and 0 bases from J, with 17 bases between. Germline CDR1 and CDR2: DFQATT and SNEGSKA (reference sequence). CDR3 length: 15 amino acids. The chain's CDR3 is CSVSYPGRSTDTQYF. As DNA, the CDR3 is TGCAGTGTTTCCTACCCGGGGCGGAGCACAGATACGCAGTATTTT.

This clone was counted ten times or more. The chain carries TRBV5-1 and TRBJ2-1; maybe TRBD2 (6 bases). CDR1 and CDR2 from the germline V gene are SGHRS and YFSETQ. Between the trimmed V and J ends, which lost 0 bases and 8 bases, there was a span of 21 bases. This CDR3 comprises 17 residues. The CDR3 is CASSLALGGPPADEQFF. CDR3 coding DNA: TGCGCCAGCAGCTTGGCCCTAGGAGGGCCCCCGGCCGATGAGCAGTTCTTC.

J is TRBJ2-7 and V is TRBV12-3 or TRBV12-4; a possible D gene is TRBD2 (6 bases). V was pared by 8 bases and J by 3 bases, with 14 bases between. CDR3 length equals 13 residues. The CDR3 sequence is CASAPGDFYEQYF. The CDR3 coding sequence is TGTGCCAGCGCCCCGGGGGACTTCTACGAGCAGTACTTC.

This clone was observed at least ten times. The gene calls are TRBV6-1 and TRBJ1-2; D is undetermined. This CDR3 region has 14 residues. CDR1 and CDR2 from the germline V gene are MNHNS and SASEGT. Deletions cut 7 bases from V and 6 bases from J, with 18 bases between. The CDR3 loop is CASKIPGQRNGYTF. The CDR3 DNA reads TGTGCCAGCAAAATACCGGGCCAACGTAATGGCTACACCTTC.

This clone was found a few times. It may be a read error: a sequence one base away is much more abundant. The sample has other DNA sequences that encode this CDR3 too. The J gene is TRBJ2-5, the V gene TRBV25-1; no clear D gene. Germline assignment: CDR1 MGHDK and CDR2 SYGVNS. The CDR3 runs to 11 residues. The CDR3 protein is CASSEIETQYF. The CDR3 DNA sequence: TGTGCCAGCAGTGAGATCGAGACCCAATACTTC.

As concerns this clone: The junction departs from germline at one end; a sequencing error may be responsible. The chain has TRBV6-1 and TRBJ1-6, with a tentative D call TRBD1 (5 bases). The CDR3 sequence is 15 residues long. Per the germline V gene, CDR1 is MNHNS and CDR2 is SASEGT. CDR3 loop: CASSVGQGGNSPQNF. The CDR3 DNA reads as TGTGCCAGCAGTGTCGGGCAGGGCGGGAATTCACCCCAAAACTTT.